One sample yielded the 27 T cell receptor beta chains listed below, sequenced in a study of T-cell memory formation after mild COVID-19. TCRdb recomputed calls from the 5' RACE reads with MiXCR, one row per CDR3 protein. There are around 370,000 distinct CDR3 sequences in the sample; approximately 21% occur only once, and around 12% lies in the top ten. What was sequenced was PBMCs or a T cell subset sorted from them (not recorded which). Every receptor here comes from an adult woman who had mild COVID-19 (a few samples of this study predate the infection). Cell type and time point are not known.

The table lists this clonotype with a few counts. The chain links TRBV20-1 to TRBJ1-1; 10 bases are a match to TRBD1. V gave up 8 bases and J gave up 3 bases; unmatched junction bases: 6. This CDR3 has 13 amino acids. Germline values: CDR1 DFQATT, CDR2 SNEGSKA (reference sequence). CDR3 protein: CSIRQGAYTEAFF. As DNA, the CDR3 is TGCAGTATAAGACAGGGGGCCTACACTGAAGCTTTCTTT.

This clonotype was seen a few times. This chain links TRBV30 with TRBJ1-1, with 9 bases that match TRBD1. The CDR3 loop spans 13 amino acids. Germline trimming cut 5 bases from V and 0 bases from J; bases unmatched to any gene: 1. Germline V gene sequence: CDR1 GTSNPN, CDR2 SVGIG (reference sequence). The CDR3 nucleotides read TGTGCCTGGGGGACAGGGTTGAACACTGAAGCTTTCTTT. This translates into CAWGTGLNTEAFF.

The V and J genes are TRBV6-1 and TRBJ2-2; the D gene is possibly TRBD1 (6 bases). V dropped 5 bases and J dropped 1 base, with 11 bases sitting between them. Germline CDR1 MNHNS, CDR2 SASEGT. The CDR3 has 15 residues. In nucleotides, the CDR3 is TGTGCCAGCAGTACCAGGGGCAAGAACACCGGGGAGCTGTTTTTT. It is translated as CASSTRGKNTGELFF.

The chain is built from TRBV6-5 and TRBJ2-7; the match to TRBD1 covers 8 bases. The CDR3 contains 13 residues. Losses at the gene ends were 6 bases for V and 2 bases for J; bases not matched to a gene: 3. CDR1 and CDR2 (germline): MNHEY, SVGAGI. CDR3 loop: CASRRTGPYEQYF. The CDR3, as DNA: TGTGCCAGCAGAAGGACAGGGCCCTACGAGCAGTACTTC.

The genes are TRBV20-1 and TRBJ2-7; D gene uncertain. The CDR3 runs 13 residues. The germline gives CDR1 DFQATT, CDR2 SNEGSKA (reference sequence). V was shortened by 5 bases and J by 0 bases, with 11 bases between the two germline ends. The CDR3 DNA follows: TGCAGTGCTTGGCAGCCGAGCTCCTACGAGCAGTACTTC. It specifies CSAWQPSSYEQYF.

This clonotype showed up just a few times. The genes are TRBV12-3 or TRBV12-4 and TRBJ1-4, with D possibly being TRBD1 (5 bases). The CDR3 consists of 13 residues. Trimming took off 5 bases at V and 5 bases at J, with 9 bases between the two ends. CDR3: CASSGHLNEKLFF. The CDR3 nucleotides read TGTGCCAGCAGTGGACATTTGAATGAAAAACTGTTTTTT.

This clonotype was found a few times. This chain links TRBV12-3 or TRBV12-4 with TRBJ1-2; D gene unclear. This CDR3 comprises 14 residues. With 0 bases removed from V and 3 bases from J, the gap between germline ends came to 8 bases. DNA for the CDR3: TGTGCCAGCAGTTTAGCCAGCGCAGACTATGGCTACACCTTC. Encoded protein: CASSLASADYGYTF.

The J gene is TRBJ2-7, the V gene TRBV30, with D uncertain. This CDR3 region has 12 residues. CDR1 is GTSNPN, CDR2 SVGIG, per germline (reference sequence). V shed 2 bases and J shed 2 bases, with 7 bases lying between them. In DNA, the CDR3 is TGTGCCTGGAGTAACTTCGCCTACGAGCAGTACTTC. Its protein product is CAWSNFAYEQYF.

The chain combines TRBV15 with TRBJ2-7; 9 bases match TRBD2. V was pared by 5 bases and J by 3 bases, with 5 bases of the junction left unmatched. This CDR3 is built from 14 residues. Germline V gene data show CDR1 as LNHNV and CDR2 as YYDKDF (reference sequence). The CDR3 reads CATSPGTSRYEQYF. CDR3 nucleotides: TGTGCCACCAGCCCCGGGACTAGCCGCTACGAGCAGTACTTC.

This clonotype was recorded only once. Since a much larger clone is just one base distant, this may be a read error. J is TRBJ2-3 and V is TRBV6-5; no reliable D call. V gave up 9 bases and J gave up 3 bases, with 7 bases separating them. The CDR3 runs to 11 residues. Germline lookup yields CDR1 MNHEY and CDR2 SVGAGI. This chain's CDR3 is CARQWTDTQYF. The CDR3 DNA reads as TGTGCCAGGCAGTGGACAGATACGCAGTATTTT.

This clonotype was counted a single time. This chain links TRBV30 with TRBJ1-2; no definite D call. Germline CDR1 and CDR2: GTSNPN and SVGIG (reference sequence). Trimming shortened V by 3 bases and J by 5 bases, and 7 bases separated the two germline ends. This CDR3 spans 11 amino acids. CDR3 sequence reads: CAWRMGYGYTF. DNA for the CDR3: TGTGCCTGGAGAATGGGATATGGCTACACCTTC.

The chain combines TRBV18 with TRBJ2-7; 9 bases are a match to TRBD1. The ends lost 6 bases at V and 1 base at J; junction bases unmatched: 10. Per germline, CDR1 KGHSH and CDR2 LQKENI. CDR3 length: 16 residues. The CDR3 sequence: CASSGPQGANSYEQYF. CDR3 bases: TGTGCCAGCTCCGGTCCACAGGGGGCCAATTCCTACGAGCAGTACTTC.

The V and J genes are TRBV3-1 and TRBJ1-2; D is unclear. The CDR3 spans 14 residues. V lost 3 bases, J lost 3 bases, and 11 bases lay in between. Germline V gene lookup returns CDR1 LGHDT and CDR2 YNNKEL (reference sequence). CDR3 sequence reads: CASSHAGFYYGYTF. CDR3 sequence (DNA): TGTGCCAGCAGCCACGCGGGGTTCTACTATGGCTACACCTTC. Combining the CDR3 with reference TRBV3-1 and TRBJ1-2 gives the whole variable domain DTAVSQTPKYLVTQMGNDKSIKCEQNLGHDTMYWYKQDSKKFLKIMFSYNNKELIINETVPNRFSPKSPDKAHLNLHINSLELGDSAVYFCASSHAGFYYGYTFGSGTRLTVV.

V usage is TRBV6-6 and J usage is TRBJ2-7, with D unclear. The CDR3 sequence is 12 residues long. The V end lost 7 bases, the J end lost 7 bases, and 14 bases lay between the germline ends. Germline V gene lookup returns CDR1 MNHNY and CDR2 SVGAGI (reference sequence). DNA for the CDR3: TGTGCCAGCACCGGTCCAATGGAGGAGCAGTACTTC. Its protein is CASTGPMEEQYF.

The chain has TRBV9 and TRBJ1-2; no firm D call. The CDR3 has 13 residues. With 2 bases removed from V and 3 bases from J, the gap between germline ends came to 8 bases. CDR1 and CDR2 from the germline V gene are SGDLS and YYNGEE. CDR3 amino acids: CASSVEGDYGYTF. CDR3 sequence (DNA): TGTGCCAGCAGCGTTGAGGGAGACTATGGCTACACCTTC.

This clonotype was detected only a few times. This sequence joins TRBV25-1 and TRBJ1-6, with TRBD1 identical over 10 bases. Per germline, CDR1 MGHDK and CDR2 SYGVNS. J lost 6 bases, V lost 3 bases, and 5 bases had no gene match. This CDR3 contains 16 residues. CDR3 amino acids: CASSDPGQGPNSPLHF. In DNA form, the CDR3 reads TGTGCCAGCAGTGACCCGGGACAGGGGCCTAATTCACCCCTCCACTTT.

This clonotype was observed a handful of times. This chain uses TRBV5-8 with TRBJ2-1; unclear D gene. The CDR3 covers 18 residues. Looked up from germline, CDR1 is SGHTS and CDR2 is YDEGEE. The V end lost 8 bases, the J end lost 0 bases, and 24 bases lay between the germline ends. CDR3 bases: TGTGCCAGTCAGCTTTACGAGACAAGAAACAGCTCCTACAATGAGCAGTTCTTC. Translation: CASQLYETRNSSYNEQFF.

A few counts support this clonotype. CDR3 DNA: TGTGCCAGCAGGTCTGACTTTAGACGCCCGCACTACGAGCAGTACTTC. Translation gives CASRSDFRRPHYEQYF. The V call is TRBV7-2, the J call TRBJ2-7; D ambiguous. Trimming pared 6 bases from V and 3 bases from J, leaving 21 bases between. Germline loops: CDR1 SGHTA, CDR2 FQGNSA. This CDR3 region has 16 residues.

This clonotype showed up just a few times. The chain employs TRBV24-1 and TRBJ2-1; 13 bases line up with TRBD2. Germline trimming cut 2 bases from V and 5 bases from J; bases unmatched to any gene: 5. Germline assignment: CDR1 KGHDR and CDR2 SFDVKD. The length of the CDR3 is 17 residues. The CDR3, as DNA: TGTGCCACCAGTGATTCCGGACTAGCGGGAGTCCACAATGAGCAGTTCTTC. Its protein product is CATSDSGLAGVHNEQFF.

This clonotype was found a few times. J is TRBJ2-7 and V is TRBV15, with D maybe TRBD1 (5 bases). This CDR3 has 14 residues. V lost 1 base, J lost 7 bases, and 14 bases lay in between. Germline CDR1 is LNHNV and CDR2 is YYDKDF (reference sequence). CDR3 amino acids: CATSRADSFEEQYF. The CDR3 DNA sequence: TGTGCCACCAGCAGAGCCGACAGTTTTGAGGAGCAGTACTTC.

This clonotype was picked up a small number of times. This rearrangement joins TRBV9 to TRBJ2-2, with no clear D. The germline V and J ends were trimmed by 3 bases and 4 bases, with 7 bases remaining between them. Germline V gene sequence: CDR1 SGDLS, CDR2 YYNGEE. CDR3 size: 13 residues. The CDR3 loop reads CASSEGPTGELFF. The CDR3, as DNA: TGTGCCAGCAGCGAAGGACCCACCGGGGAGCTGTTTTTT.

There are a few counts of this clonotype. This sequence joins TRBV2 and TRBJ1-4, with D possibly TRBD1 on 5 matching bases. The germline V and J ends were trimmed by 4 bases and 5 bases, with 14 bases remaining between them. Germline CDR1 SNHLY, CDR2 FYNNEI. CDR3 length equals 15 residues. The CDR3 region is CASSVTAVRNEKLFF. The CDR3, as DNA: TGTGCCAGCAGTGTGACAGCGGTTCGGAATGAAAAACTGTTTTTT.

A few counts support this clonotype. The rearrangement uses TRBV9 and TRBJ2-5; tentative D call: TRBD2 (6 bases). The germline V gene encodes CDR1 SGDLS and CDR2 YYNGEE. This CDR3 is 16 amino acids long. V was trimmed by 3 bases and J by 4 bases, leaving 19 bases between them. The CDR3 is CASSAFGTSPRETQYF. CDR3 nucleotides: TGTGCCAGCAGCGCCTTCGGGACTTCCCCCAGAGAGACCCAGTACTTC.

This chain links TRBV4-3 with TRBJ1-1; possible D gene TRBD1, 6 bases. Germline CDR1 is LGHNA and CDR2 is YSLEER. The CDR3 sequence is 14 residues long. Deletions cut 0 bases from V and 7 bases from J, with 12 bases between. This CDR3 is CASSQDRGQSEAFF. As DNA, the CDR3 is TGCGCCAGCAGCCAAGATAGAGGACAGAGTGAAGCTTTCTTT.

This clonotype was counted between two and nine times. The rearrangement uses TRBV7-2 and TRBJ1-5, with no clear D. Trimming removed 1 base from V and 0 bases from J, with 10 bases in between. The CDR3 consists of 16 residues. CDR1 is SGHTA, CDR2 FQGNSA, per germline. The CDR3 protein is CASSLDGIYSNQPQHF. CDR3 nucleotide sequence: TGTGCCAGCAGCTTAGACGGAATTTATAGCAATCAGCCCCAGCATTTT. Combining the CDR3 with reference TRBV7-2 and TRBJ1-5 gives the whole variable domain GAGVSQSPSNKVTEKGKDVELRCDPISGHTALYWYRQSLGQGLEFLIYFQGNSAPDKSGLPSDRFSAERTGGSVSTLTIQRTQQEDSAVYLCASSLDGIYSNQPQHFGDGTRLSIL.

The chain is built from TRBV7-2 and TRBJ2-1, with D perhaps matching TRBD1 (6 bases). CDR1 is SGHTA, CDR2 FQGNSA, per germline. V lost 3 bases and J 15 bases, leaving 15 bases between the germline ends. The CDR3 is 12 residues long. In DNA form, the CDR3 reads TGTGCCAGCAGCTTGGATCAGGGGCCCCGGTTCTTC. This gives the protein CASSLDQGPRFF. The whole variable domain, filled in from reference TRBV7-2 and TRBJ2-1, reads GAGVSQSPSNKVTEKGKDVELRCDPISGHTALYWYRQSLGQGLEFLIYFQGNSAPDKSGLPSDRFSAERTGGSVSTLTIQRTQQEDSAVYLCASSLDQGPRFFGPGTRLTVL.

The chain carries TRBV29-1 and TRBJ2-2; D tentatively reads TRBD1 or TRBD2 (5 bases each). The CDR3 is 15 amino acids. Trimming shortened V by 0 bases and J by 1 base, and 9 bases separated the two germline ends. The germline CDR1 and CDR2 sequences are SQVTM and ANQGSEA. In DNA, the CDR3 is TGCAGCGTTGAAGAAGGGACGAAGAACACCGGGGAGCTGTTTTTT. Residues: CSVEEGTKNTGELFF.